This TCR beta chain stems from a study of CD8+ T cells in alopecia areata. Study-level points and caveats: Higher clonality than in normal scalp was seen in lesional scalp, especially alopecia totalis/universalis. Patients displayed less clarity in TCR sharing than mice, a finding possibly related to HLA.

This clone has a single count. Antigen specificity is unknown. cDNA serving as the sequencing template came from extracted, reverse transcribed RNA. The assay was immunoSEQ multiplex PCR, and TCRdb's table has in-frame clones only and misses some. The repertoire has around 150,000 clones, 62% of them found once; the top ten carry 36%. This CDR3 region has 13 residues. CDR1 and CDR2 (germline): MNHNS, SASEGT. Trimming removed 10 bases from V and 5 bases from J, with 15 bases in between. The specimen sequenced was CD8+ T cells sorted from blood. This sequence originates from a human donor in good health. This chain uses TRBV6-1 with TRBJ2-1, with a possible D match to TRBD2 (5 bases). The CDR3 region has the DNA TGTGCCATCTTTCGGGATACCGACAATGAGCAGTTCTTC. It yields the protein CAIFRDTDNEQFF.